Each of the 14 T cell receptor beta chains below was sequenced from the same sample in a study of cytomegalovirus exposure and HLA in healthy donors. The PCR contained 60 Vbeta and 13 Jbeta primers. Produced via immunoSEQ multiplex PCR; TCRdb's table is partial and in-frame only. The table has around 130,000 clones, around 70% seen once. The sequenced sample was PBMCs. These receptor sequences come from a man aged 25 to 40 in good health and CMV-seronegative.

This clone has only a few counts. The chain joins TRBV19 to TRBJ2-7; the match to TRBD1 covers 8 bases. This CDR3 is 14 amino acids long. Germline values: CDR1 LNHDA, CDR2 SQIVND (reference sequence). The ends lost 4 bases at V and 0 bases at J; junction bases unmatched: 2. The CDR3 spells CASSKTGDSYEQYF. The CDR3 bases are TGTGCCAGTAGTAAGACAGGGGACTCCTACGAGCAGTACTTC.

Concerning this clone itself: At one of its ends the junction is not consistent with the germline gene, which may arise from a read error. The chain employs TRBV11-2 and TRBJ2-3; 9 positions agree with TRBD2. The CDR3 extends over 12 amino acids. Germline V gene data show CDR1 as SGHAT and CDR2 as FQNNGV. The CDR3 reads CASTNLGLAGCF. The CDR3 DNA sequence: TGTGCCAGCACCAACCTGGGGCTAGCGGGGTGTTTT.

The chain couples TRBV2 to TRBJ2-7; D is ambiguous. The V gene's germline CDR1 is SNHLY and CDR2 FYNNEI. The CDR3 is made up of 11 amino acids. The CDR3 loop is CVGVRGYEQYF. CDR3 coding DNA: TGTGTCGGAGTCCGTGGTTACGAGCAGTACTTC.

With respect to this clone: The junction and the germline gene differ at one end; a read error may be behind it. This rearrangement joins TRBV4-3 to TRBJ2-5; D is perhaps TRBD1 (6 bases). Germline lookup yields CDR1 LGHNA and CDR2 YSLEER. CDR3 length equals 15 residues. The CDR3 coding sequence is TGCGCCAGCAGCCAAGATATGGACAGAAAAGAGGCCCAGTACTTC. It codes for CASSQDMDRKEAQYF.

The genes are TRBV6-4 and TRBJ1-3; TRBD1 matches at 8 bases. V was clipped by 4 bases and J by 2 bases; unmatched bases: 4. From germline, CDR1 is MRHNA and CDR2 SNTAGT. This CDR3 region has 15 residues. CDR3 nucleotides: TGTGCCAGCAGTGCGGAACAGGGGGCTGGAAACACCATATATTTT. As protein: CASSAEQGAGNTIYF.

The genes are TRBV14 and TRBJ1-2, with 7 nucleotides matching TRBD1. Germline CDR1 and CDR2: SGHDN and FVKESK. The CDR3 runs 15 residues. The J segment lost 4 bases and the V segment lost 1 base, leaving 6 bases of the junction unmatched. For the CDR3, the DNA is TGTGCCAGCAGCCAAGTGGAACAGGGGTCCTATGGCTACACCTTC. Translated: CASSQVEQGSYGYTF.

J is TRBJ2-2 and V is TRBV30; a possible D gene is TRBD1 (5 bases). V was trimmed by 2 bases and J by 4 bases, leaving 8 bases between them. The CDR3 loop spans 13 amino acids. The germline CDR1 and CDR2 sequences are GTSNPN and SVGIG (reference sequence). The CDR3 sequence is CAWSRQPTGELFF. CDR3 nucleotides: TGTGCCTGGAGTAGACAGCCCACCGGGGAGCTGTTTTTT.

The gene calls are TRBV6-5 and TRBJ1-1; D remains unclear. Germline CDR1 is MNHEY and CDR2 is SVGAGI. V was shortened by 2 bases and J by 11 bases, with 12 bases between the two germline ends. The CDR3 spans 12 residues. The chain's CDR3 is CASSYRGLVAFF. The CDR3 DNA follows: TGTGCCAGCAGTTACCGAGGTCTTGTGGCTTTCTTT.

The rearrangement joins TRBV5-8 to TRBJ2-1; maybe TRBD2 (6 bases). Trimming stripped 2 bases from V and 0 bases from J, with 9 bases between. Germline V CDR1 and CDR2: SGHTS, YDEGEE. This CDR3 contains 15 residues. The CDR3 coding sequence is TGTGCCAGCAGCTTCGGGGGAACCTCCTACAATGAGCAGTTCTTC. It translates to CASSFGGTSYNEQFF. Based on the CDR3 plus reference TRBV5-8 and TRBJ2-1, the full variable domain is EAGVTQSPTHLIKTRGQQATLRCSPISGHTSVYWYQQALGLGLQFLLWYDEGEERNRGNFPPRFSGRQFPNYSSELNVNALELEDSALYLCASSFGGTSYNEQFFGPGTRLTVL.

The chain has TRBV2 and TRBJ2-7; possibly TRBD2 for D (5 bases). The CDR3 is 13 residues long. Germline V gene data show CDR1 as SNHLY and CDR2 as FYNNEI. The V end lost 0 bases, the J end lost 4 bases, and 7 bases lay between the germline ends. CDR3 sequence (DNA): TGTGCCAGCAGTGAAGCGCGGGCTTACGAGCAGTACTTC. Amino acid sequence: CASSEARAYEQYF.

The V and J genes are TRBV20-1 and TRBJ1-2; maybe TRBD1 (5 bases). The CDR3 has 11 amino acids. Germline CDR1 DFQATT, CDR2 SNEGSKA (reference sequence). The V and J ends lost 4 bases and 2 bases respectively, with 5 bases between them. DNA for the CDR3: TGCAGTGCTACAGGGAACTATGGCTACACCTTC. Amino acid sequence: CSATGNYGYTF.

V and J are TRBV28 and TRBJ1-2; 7 bases match TRBD1. CDR3 length: 13 amino acids. CDR1 is MDHEN, CDR2 SYDVKM, per germline. Losses at the gene ends were 5 bases for V and 3 bases for J; bases not matched to a gene: 3. The CDR3 loop is CASSRDSYYGYTF. Here the CDR3 DNA reads TGTGCCAGCAGTCGGGACAGTTACTATGGCTACACCTTC.

This clone was counted between two and nine times. The V call is TRBV27, the J call TRBJ2-1; D possibly corresponds to TRBD2 (5 bases). The CDR3 extends over 16 amino acids. The germline CDR1 and CDR2 sequences are MNHEY and SMNVEV (reference sequence). V gave up 1 base and J gave up 5 bases, with 15 bases separating them. DNA for the CDR3: TGTGCCAGCAGTTTATTTCGACCGGGGTCTAACAATGAGCAGTTCTTC. Protein: CASSLFRPGSNNEQFF.

The chain recombines TRBV7-6 with TRBJ2-1; 14 nucleotides align to TRBD2. Germline lookup yields CDR1 SGHVS and CDR2 FNYEAQ. V was clipped by 2 bases and J by 5 bases; unmatched bases: 5. This CDR3 contains 17 residues. The CDR3 protein is CASSLRTSGGLHNEQFF. The CDR3 coding sequence is TGTGCCAGCAGCTTACGGACTAGCGGGGGGCTTCACAATGAGCAGTTCTTC.